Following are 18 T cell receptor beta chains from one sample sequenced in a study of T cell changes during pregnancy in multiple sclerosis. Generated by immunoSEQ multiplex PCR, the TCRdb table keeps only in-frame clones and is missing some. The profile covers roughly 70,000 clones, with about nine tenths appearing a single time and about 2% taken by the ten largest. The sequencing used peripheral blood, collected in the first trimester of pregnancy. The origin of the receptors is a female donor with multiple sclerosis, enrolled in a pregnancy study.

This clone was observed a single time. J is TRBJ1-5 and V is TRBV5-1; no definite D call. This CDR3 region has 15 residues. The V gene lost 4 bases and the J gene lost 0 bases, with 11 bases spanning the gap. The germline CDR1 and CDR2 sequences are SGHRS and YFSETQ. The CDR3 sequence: CASSPSPVSNQPQHF. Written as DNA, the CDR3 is TGCGCCAGCAGCCCGTCCCCAGTTAGCAATCAGCCCCAGCATTTT.

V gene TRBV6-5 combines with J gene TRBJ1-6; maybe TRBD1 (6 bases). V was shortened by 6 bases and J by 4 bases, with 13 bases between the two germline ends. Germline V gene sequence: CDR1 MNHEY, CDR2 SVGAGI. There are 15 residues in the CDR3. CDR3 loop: CASRGSGQYNSPLHF. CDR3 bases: TGTGCCAGCAGGGGATCGGGACAATATAATTCACCCCTCCACTTT.

For the CDR3, the DNA is TGTGCCAGCAGGACTAGCGGGAGGATGAATACGCAGTATTTT. Translating it yields CASRTSGRMNTQYF. This chain links TRBV6-1 with TRBJ2-3, with TRBD2 matching 13 bases. Germline values: CDR1 MNHNS, CDR2 SASEGT. V gave up 6 bases and J gave up 7 bases; unmatched junction bases: 4. The CDR3 has 14 amino acids.

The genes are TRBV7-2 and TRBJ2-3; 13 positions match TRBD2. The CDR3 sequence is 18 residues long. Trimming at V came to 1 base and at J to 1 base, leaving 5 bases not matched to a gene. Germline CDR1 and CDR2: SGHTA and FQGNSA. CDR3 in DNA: TGTGCCAGCAGCTTAGGACTAGCGGGGGGCGTGGGCACAGATACGCAGTATTTT. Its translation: CASSLGLAGGVGTDTQYF.

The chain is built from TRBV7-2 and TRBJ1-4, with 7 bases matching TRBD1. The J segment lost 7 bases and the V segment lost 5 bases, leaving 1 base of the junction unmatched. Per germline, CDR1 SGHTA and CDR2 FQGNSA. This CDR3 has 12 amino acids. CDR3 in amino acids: CASSRDSEKLFF. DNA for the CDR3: TGTGCCAGCAGCCGGGACAGTGAAAAACTGTTTTTT.

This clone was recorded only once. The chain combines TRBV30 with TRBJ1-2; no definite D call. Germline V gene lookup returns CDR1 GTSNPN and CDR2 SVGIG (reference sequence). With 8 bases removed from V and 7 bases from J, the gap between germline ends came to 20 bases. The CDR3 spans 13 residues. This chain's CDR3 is CAGSDYEASGYTF. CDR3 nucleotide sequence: TGTGCCGGGTCCGACTACGAAGCGAGTGGCTACACCTTC.

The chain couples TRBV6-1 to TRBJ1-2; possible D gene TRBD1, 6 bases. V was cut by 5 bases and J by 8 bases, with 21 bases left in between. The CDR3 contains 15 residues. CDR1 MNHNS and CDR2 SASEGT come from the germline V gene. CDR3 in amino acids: CASSPRDTYPGGYTF. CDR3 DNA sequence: TGTGCCAGCAGTCCCCGGGACACATACCCGGGAGGCTACACCTTC.

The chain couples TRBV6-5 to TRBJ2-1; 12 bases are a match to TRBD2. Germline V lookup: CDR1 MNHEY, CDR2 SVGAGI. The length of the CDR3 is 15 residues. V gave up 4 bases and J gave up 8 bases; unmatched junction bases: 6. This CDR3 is CASSFFLAGGYEQFF. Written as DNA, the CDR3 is TGTGCCAGCAGTTTTTTCCTAGCGGGGGGGTATGAGCAGTTCTTC.

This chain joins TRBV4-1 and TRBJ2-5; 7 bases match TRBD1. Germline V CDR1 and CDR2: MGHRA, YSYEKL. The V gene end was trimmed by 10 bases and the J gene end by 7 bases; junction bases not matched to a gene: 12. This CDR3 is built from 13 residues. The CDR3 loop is CATSQGQFGTQYF. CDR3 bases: TGCGCCACTTCTCAGGGACAGTTTGGGACCCAGTACTTC.

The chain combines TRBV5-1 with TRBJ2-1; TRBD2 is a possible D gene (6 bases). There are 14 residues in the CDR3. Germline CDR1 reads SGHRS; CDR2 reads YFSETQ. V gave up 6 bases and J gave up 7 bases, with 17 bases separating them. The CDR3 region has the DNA TGCGCCAGCACCCCCGTGGGGGGTGTAAATGAGCAGTTCTTC. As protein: CASTPVGGVNEQFF.

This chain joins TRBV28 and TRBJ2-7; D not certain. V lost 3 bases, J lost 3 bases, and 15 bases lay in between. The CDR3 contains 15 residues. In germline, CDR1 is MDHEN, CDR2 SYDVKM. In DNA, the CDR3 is TGTGCCAGCAGTTTTGCTAGTAACGGTGGCTACGAGCAGTACTTC. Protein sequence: CASSFASNGGYEQYF.

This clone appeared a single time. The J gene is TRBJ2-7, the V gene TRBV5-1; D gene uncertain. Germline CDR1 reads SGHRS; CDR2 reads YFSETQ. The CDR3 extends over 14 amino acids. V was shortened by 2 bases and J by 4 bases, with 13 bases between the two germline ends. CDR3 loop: CASSFGSSLYEQYF. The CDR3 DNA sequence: TGCGCCAGCAGCTTCGGGTCTTCCCTATACGAGCAGTACTTC. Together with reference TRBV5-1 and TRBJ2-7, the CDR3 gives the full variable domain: KAGVTQTPRYLIKTRGQQVTLSCSPISGHRSVSWYQQTPGQGLQFLFEYFSETQRNKGNFPGRFSGRQFSNSRSEMNVSTLELGDSALYLCASSFGSSLYEQYFGPGTRLTVT.

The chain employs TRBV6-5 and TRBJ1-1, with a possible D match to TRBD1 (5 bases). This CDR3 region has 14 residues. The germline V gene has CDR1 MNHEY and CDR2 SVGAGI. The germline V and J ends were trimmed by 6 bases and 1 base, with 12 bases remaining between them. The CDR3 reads CASSRTGGNTEAFF. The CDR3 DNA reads TGTGCCAGCAGCCGGACGGGGGGGAACACTGAAGCTTTCTTT.

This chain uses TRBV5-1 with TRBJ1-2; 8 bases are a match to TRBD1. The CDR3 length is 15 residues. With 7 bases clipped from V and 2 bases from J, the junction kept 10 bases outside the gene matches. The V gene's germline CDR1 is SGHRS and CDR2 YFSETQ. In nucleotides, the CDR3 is TGCGCCAGCTTCGGAAGGACAGGGATAAACTATGGCTACACCTTC. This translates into CASFGRTGINYGYTF.

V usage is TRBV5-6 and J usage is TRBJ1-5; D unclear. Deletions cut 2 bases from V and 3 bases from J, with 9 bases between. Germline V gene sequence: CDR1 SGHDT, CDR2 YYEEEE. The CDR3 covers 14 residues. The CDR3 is CASSFSGFNQPQHF. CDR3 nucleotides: TGTGCCAGCAGCTTTTCGGGTTTCAATCAGCCCCAGCATTTT.

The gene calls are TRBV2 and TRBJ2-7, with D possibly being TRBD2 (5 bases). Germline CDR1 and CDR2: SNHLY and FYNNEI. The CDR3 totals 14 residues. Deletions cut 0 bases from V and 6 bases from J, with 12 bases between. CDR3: CASSEARAHGEQYF. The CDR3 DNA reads TGTGCCAGCAGTGAAGCGAGGGCACACGGCGAGCAGTACTTC.

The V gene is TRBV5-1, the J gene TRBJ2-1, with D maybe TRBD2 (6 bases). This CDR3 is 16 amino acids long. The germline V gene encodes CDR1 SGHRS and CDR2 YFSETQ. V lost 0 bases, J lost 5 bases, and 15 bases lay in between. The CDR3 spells CASSLALSGQNNEQFF. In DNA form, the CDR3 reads TGCGCCAGCAGCTTGGCCCTCAGCGGGCAGAACAATGAGCAGTTCTTC.

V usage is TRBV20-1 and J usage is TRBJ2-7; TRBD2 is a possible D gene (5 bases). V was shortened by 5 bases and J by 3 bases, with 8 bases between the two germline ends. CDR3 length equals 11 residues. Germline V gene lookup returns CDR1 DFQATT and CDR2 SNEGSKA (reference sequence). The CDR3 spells CSAFTSYEQYF. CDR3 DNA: TGCAGTGCTTTCACTAGCTACGAGCAGTACTTC.